A selection of T cell receptor beta chains follows, all from one sample in a study of cytomegalovirus exposure and HLA in healthy donors. Some clones are missing from TCRdb's copy, which holds only in-frame ones; the method was immunoSEQ multiplex PCR. In the table there are around 150,000 clones, less than 10% of which are singletons. Material for sequencing was PBMCs. The source is a male donor in good health and CMV-seronegative. The CDR3 runs from the conserved cysteine through the conserved F or W. D genes are given only for firm matches. Clone size appears in some rows only: once, few, many, or a class for an expanded clone.

clone_size j_call d_call v_call cdr3_nt cdr3_aa
. TRBJ2-3 TRBD1 TRBV7-3 TGTGCCAGCAGCTTAGGGACAGGGGCTGCAGATACGCAGTATTTT CASSLGTGAADTQYF
few TRBJ2-2 TRBD1 TRBV7-2 TGTGCCAGCAGCCCTCAGGGGGCTAGCACCGGGGAGCTGTTTTTT CASSPQGASTGELFF
few TRBJ1-5 . TRBV28 TGTGCCAGCAGTTGGGGCTCGAGGGGGTATAGCAATCAGCCCCAGCATTTT CASSWGSRGYSNQPQHF
few TRBJ1-2 TRBD1 TRBV27 TGTGCCAGCAGTTTGTTACAGGGGACTTTCTATGGCTACACCTTC CASSLLQGTFYGYTF
few TRBJ2-1 TRBD2 TRBV6-1 TGTGCCAGCCGTGCGTGGGCGGGGGTCCATGAGCAGTTCTTC CASRAWAGVHEQFF
. TRBJ2-1 TRBD2 TRBV4-3 TGCGCCAGCAGCCAAGACGGGGGACTAGCGGGAGCTGAGCAGTTCTTC CASSQDGGLAGAEQFF
. TRBJ1-6 TRBD1 TRBV28 TGTGCCAGCAGATTACCTGAGGGGGCACATTCACCCCTCCACTTT CASRLPEGAHSPLHF
. TRBJ1-5 TRBD1 TRBV6-5 TGTGCCAGCGGCAGGGGACAGGGCAATCAGCCCCAGCATTTT CASGRGQGNQPQHF
. TRBJ1-2 . TRBV29-1 TGCAGCGTTGAACATCCCCGGGGGAGGGACTATGGCTACACCTTC CSVEHPRGRDYGYTF
few TRBJ1-2 . TRBV5-6 TGTGCCAGCAGCCTAAGAAAGACAGGCCCCTATGGCTACACCTTC CASSLRKTGPYGYTF
few TRBJ1-1 . TRBV7-9 TGTGCCAGCAGCTTATTACCCCCCGGAGGGGACGCTGAAGCTTTCTTT CASSLLPPGGDAEAFF
few TRBJ2-5 . TRBV27 TGTGCCAGCAGTTGGCAGGTTAAAGAGACCCAGTACTTC CASSWQVKETQYF
few TRBJ2-7 . TRBV19 TGTGCCAGTAGTATAGTGGAGGGAAGAAGTTACGAGCAGTACTTC CASSIVEGRSYEQYF
few TRBJ2-2 TRBD1 TRBV19 TGTGCCAGTAGTAGTTTGGCCACAGGGGGTATCGGGGAGCTGTTTTTT CASSSLATGGIGELFF
. TRBJ2-1 TRBD2 TRBV7-2 TGTGCCAGCAGCCATCGGCGAGGGGGTAGCGGGAGGGAGAATGAGCAGTTCTTC CASSHRRGGSGRENEQFF
. TRBJ2-7 . TRBV4-3 TGCGCCAGCAGCCAAGATCGGGACAAGTCCTACGAGCAGTACTTC CASSQDRDKSYEQYF
few TRBJ2-1 TRBD2 TRBV7-9 TGTGCCAGCAGCCAGGGACTAGCGGGGGGGGATGAGCAGTTCTTC CASSQGLAGGDEQFF